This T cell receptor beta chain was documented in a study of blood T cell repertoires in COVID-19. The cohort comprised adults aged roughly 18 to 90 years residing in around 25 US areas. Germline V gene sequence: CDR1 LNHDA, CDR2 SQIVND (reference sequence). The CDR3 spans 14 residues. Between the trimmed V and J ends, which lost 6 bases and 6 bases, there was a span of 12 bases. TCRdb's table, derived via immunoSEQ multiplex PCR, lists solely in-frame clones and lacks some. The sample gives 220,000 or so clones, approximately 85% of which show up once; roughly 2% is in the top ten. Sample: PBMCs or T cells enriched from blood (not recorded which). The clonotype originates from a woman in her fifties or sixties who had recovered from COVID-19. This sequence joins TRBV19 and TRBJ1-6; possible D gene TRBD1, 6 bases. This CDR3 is CASRTDRINSPLHF. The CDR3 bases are TGTGCCAGTAGAACCGACAGGATTAATTCACCCCTCCACTTT.